A selection of T cell receptor beta chains follows, all from one sample in a study of Graves' ophthalmopathy and Graves' hyperthyroidism. TCRdb re-called the multiplex PCR reads with MiXCR, one entry per CDR3 protein. The table includes about 620,000 distinct CDR3 sequences, 20% to 25% detected once. The specimen sequenced was peripheral blood. The receptors come from a woman younger than 30 with stable Graves' hyperthyroidism. Some clones in this sample may be carry-over from other donors' samples. Each CDR3 is given with its conserved first and last residue. D genes are given only for firm matches. Rows may omit the clone size; those that give it use once, few, many or a size class.

CDR3aa,CDR3nt,j_gene,abundance,d_gene,v_gene
CSVAGSGAETQYF,TGCAGCGTAGCAGGCTCGGGAGCCGAGACCCAGTACTTC,TRBJ2-5,many,.,TRBV29-1
CASSPTGYINQPQHF,TGTGCCAGCAGTCCTACCGGCTACATCAATCAGCCCCAGCATTTT,TRBJ1-5,many,.,TRBV6-5
CASTGQVYEQYF,TGTGCCAGCACCGGACAGGTCTACGAGCAGTACTTC,TRBJ2-7,many,TRBD1,TRBV2
CASSRASGHEQYF,TGTGCCAGCTCACGTGCTAGCGGCCACGAGCAGTACTTC,TRBJ2-7,.,TRBD2,TRBV18
CASSLFQGRYGYTF,TGCGCCAGCAGCCTTTTCCAGGGCCGCTATGGCTACACCTTC,TRBJ1-2,many,.,TRBV5-1
CASSLGKTYEQYF,TGTGCCAGCAGCCTAGGGAAGACCTACGAGCAGTACTTC,TRBJ2-7,many,.,TRBV12-3/TRBV12-4
CASSSGTGWSPLHF,TGTGCCAGCAGTTCCGGGACAGGGTGGTCACCCCTCCACTTT,TRBJ1-6,.,TRBD1,TRBV12-3/TRBV12-4
CASSGTRKTYGYTF,TGTGCCAGCAGCGGGACGCGAAAGACCTATGGCTACACCTTC,TRBJ1-2,many,.,TRBV6-1
CASSYGGENQETQYF,TGTGCCAGCAGTTACGGCGGGGAGAACCAAGAGACCCAGTACTTC,TRBJ2-5,.,.,TRBV6-4
CASRMTGRSNGYTF,TGTGCCAGCAGAATGACGGGACGGAGCAATGGCTACACCTTC,TRBJ1-2,many,.,TRBV6-2/TRBV6-3